This T cell receptor (beta chain) was sequenced for a study of neurological immune-mediated disorders. The cDNA came from 5'RACE, which used 10-nucleotide random UMIs. A single record per CDR3 protein comes from TCRdb applying MiXCR to the 5' RACE reads. The sample holds 30,000 or so distinct CDR3 sequences, about an eighth seen once. The time point denotes: technical triplicate 2. The CDR3 sequence is 13 residues long. Between the trimmed V and J ends, which lost 3 bases and 2 bases, there was a span of 10 bases. Per the germline V gene, CDR1 is DFQATT and CDR2 is SNEGSKA (reference sequence). This clonotype was seen repeatedly, ten times or more.

The sequence was collected from a female donor with HTLV-1-associated myelopathy (HAM/TSP). Sequencing was performed on CD4+ T cells from blood. This chain connects TRBV20-1 to TRBJ2-5; D remains ambiguous. The CDR3 sequence: CSARDPGQETQYF. The CDR3 bases are TGCAGTGCTAGGGATCCCGGGCAAGAGACCCAGTACTTC.